This TCR beta chain was observed in a study of T-cell memory formation after mild COVID-19. Study as a whole: In these data, TCR clusters were largely donor specific. General study points: There were some responding clones in pre-infection memory, which suggested that cross-reactive memory had joined. Shrinking CD4+ clones were chiefly CM and EM; CD8+ ones were chiefly EMRA.

5'RACE with constant-segment primers built TCRalpha and TCRbeta cDNA libraries with UMIs. TCRdb re-called the 5' RACE reads with MiXCR, one entry per CDR3 protein. This sample carries about 200,000 distinct CDR3 sequences, over 9% of them seen once, and the ten largest clones take 3.5%. The CDR3 sequence is 11 residues long. Germline loops: CDR1 SGHTS, CDR2 YDEGEE. V was clipped by 5 bases and J by 13 bases, with 13 bases between them. This clonotype was picked up a small number of times. Its specificity is not known. Input material: PBMCs or a T cell subset sorted from them (not recorded which). The clonotype comes from a man aged 18-30 years who had mild COVID-19 (a few samples of this study predate the infection). Cell type and time point are not known. The chain has TRBV5-8 and TRBJ2-1; D is perhaps TRBD2 (5 bases). CDR3 DNA sequence: TGTGCCAGCAGAGTAGCGCGCGTACAGTTCTTC. Protein product: CASRVARVQFF.